The 26 T cell receptor beta chains below were found in one sample sequenced in a study of CD8 T cells in Susac syndrome. An input of roughly 0.5 to 1 ug of RNA was subjected to reverse transcription using random hexamers. TCRdb independently ran MiXCR on the immunoSEQ multiplex PCR reads; one entry per CDR3 protein. The data show about 300,000 distinct CDR3 sequences, around 84% seen once. Sequenced sample: CD8+ T cells from PBMCs. Receptors originate from a human donor with multiple sclerosis.

This chain uses TRBV28 with TRBJ2-7, with TRBD2 matching over 12 bases. The junction had 11 bases not matched to a gene; V was cut back by 4 bases and J by 4 bases. The CDR3 consists of 17 residues. Germline CDR1 reads MDHEN; CDR2 reads SYDVKM. CDR3 loop: CASSSLRLAGDGYEQYF. The DNA of the CDR3 is TGTGCCAGCAGTTCTTTGAGACTAGCGGGAGATGGGTACGAGCAGTACTTC.

The chain joins TRBV5-6 to TRBJ2-3; TRBD2 matches at 14 bases. J gave up 2 bases and V 4 bases, and 6 bases lay outside the gene matches. CDR1 and CDR2 from the germline V gene are SGHDT and YYEEEE. This CDR3 comprises 17 residues. Here the CDR3 reads CASSGGLAGGLTDTQYF. Written as DNA, the CDR3 is TGTGCCAGCAGCGGCGGACTAGCGGGAGGCCTCACAGATACGCAGTATTTT. The whole variable domain, filled in from reference TRBV5-6 and TRBJ2-3, reads DAGVTQSPTHLIKTRGQQVTLRCSPKSGHDTVSWYQQALGQGPQFIFQYYEEEERQRGNFPDRFSGHQFPNYSSELNVNALLLGDSALYLCASSGGLAGGLTDTQYFGPGTRLTVL.

The chain uses TRBV12-3 or TRBV12-4 and TRBJ1-2; the D is unclear. The CDR3 loop spans 13 amino acids. V lost 6 bases and J lost 1, with 9 bases in between. CDR3 sequence: CASSSLDNYGYTF. CDR3 DNA: TGTGCCAGCAGCTCTTTGGATAACTATGGCTACACCTTC.

V usage is TRBV5-1 and J usage is TRBJ2-5, with TRBD1 matching 8 bases. The CDR3 is made up of 14 amino acids. CDR1 is SGHRS, CDR2 YFSETQ, per germline. V dropped 4 bases and J dropped 5; count of bases not matched to a gene: 7. CDR3 residues: CASSNQGAGETQYF. The CDR3 DNA reads as TGCGCCAGCAGCAACCAGGGGGCGGGGGAGACCCAGTACTTC.

V is TRBV5-6 and J is TRBJ2-3, with a weak D call TRBD1 (6 bases). The CDR3 spans 18 residues. The V end lost 3 bases, the J end lost 1 base, and 21 bases lay between the germline ends. CDR1 is SGHDT, CDR2 YYEEEE, per germline. CDR3 in amino acids: CASSSGVVRGRGTDTQYF. The CDR3, as DNA: TGTGCCAGCAGCTCGGGCGTGGTCAGGGGAAGGGGCACAGATACGCAGTATTTT.

The rearrangement links TRBV6-2 or TRBV6-3 to TRBJ2-1; a weak D match, TRBD1 (5 bases). There are 16 residues in the CDR3. CDR1 and CDR2 (germline): MNHEY, SVGEGT. Trimming removed 1 base at V and 5 bases at J, with 15 bases between. CDR3 amino acids: CASSYWTPQHNNEQFF. The CDR3 nucleotides are TGTGCCAGCAGTTACTGGACACCACAGCATAACAATGAGCAGTTCTTC.

CDR3 residues: CSAPGTGDSNQPQHF. Written as DNA, the CDR3 is TGCAGTGCCCCCGGGACAGGGGATAGCAATCAGCCCCAGCATTTT. The chain links TRBV20-1 to TRBJ1-5; the match to TRBD1 covers 10 bases. Germline V gene data show CDR1 as DFQATT and CDR2 as SNEGSKA (reference sequence). CDR3 length equals 15 residues. The ends lost 6 bases at V and 0 bases at J; junction bases unmatched: 5.

J is TRBJ2-1 and V is TRBV6-4, with 11 bases lining up with TRBD2. The CDR3 runs to 15 residues. Germline CDR1 reads MRHNA; CDR2 reads SNTAGT. The V and J ends lost 5 bases and 4 bases, in that order; junction bases with no gene match: 4. The CDR3 is CASSSGTSGYNEQFF. Here the CDR3 DNA reads TGTGCCAGCAGTTCCGGGACTAGCGGTTACAATGAGCAGTTCTTC.

The chain uses TRBV5-1 and TRBJ2-1; TRBD2 matches at 13 bases. This CDR3 comprises 17 residues. Per germline, CDR1 SGHRS and CDR2 YFSETQ. J was trimmed by 8 bases and V by 6 bases; bases with no gene match: 14. The CDR3 spells CASNGLAGVRRDHEQFF. The CDR3 DNA is TGCGCCAGCAATGGACTAGCGGGAGTCAGAAGGGATCATGAGCAGTTCTTC.

The V gene is TRBV6-5, the J gene TRBJ2-2; 10 bases are a match to TRBD2. Germline trimming cut 9 bases from V and 6 bases from J; bases unmatched to any gene: 4. The germline V gene has CDR1 MNHEY and CDR2 SVGAGI. The CDR3 sequence is 13 residues long. CDR3 in amino acids: CASGLAEAGELFF. The CDR3 nucleotides are TGTGCCAGTGGACTAGCGGAAGCCGGGGAGCTGTTTTTT.

The rearrangement links TRBV5-6 to TRBJ2-1; 13 bases are a match to TRBD2. Per the germline V gene, CDR1 is SGHDT and CDR2 is YYEEEE. The length of the CDR3 is 15 residues. V lost 2 bases, J lost 6 bases, and 2 bases stayed unmatched. This CDR3 reads CASSLGTSGANEQFF. The CDR3 DNA reads as TGTGCCAGCAGCTTAGGGACTAGCGGGGCCAATGAGCAGTTCTTC.

This sequence joins TRBV2 and TRBJ2-3, with a tentative D call TRBD2 (6 bases). V lost 0 bases and J lost 8, with 21 bases in between. Per germline, CDR1 SNHLY and CDR2 FYNNEI. CDR3 length equals 17 residues. CDR3 in amino acids: CASSEAGGLLDVGTQYF. CDR3 sequence (DNA): TGTGCCAGCAGTGAAGCTGGGGGACTCCTCGATGTGGGTACGCAGTATTTT.

J is TRBJ2-3 and V is TRBV14; a possible D gene is TRBD2 (6 bases). Deletions cut 2 bases from V and 5 bases from J, with 17 bases between. Germline V gene sequence: CDR1 SGHDN, CDR2 FVKESK. This CDR3 has 16 residues. The CDR3 region has the DNA TGTGCCAGCAGCCAAATTCAAACGGGAGCAGTAGATACGCAGTATTTT. Its translation is CASSQIQTGAVDTQYF.

This clonotype was counted between two and nine times. This chain joins TRBV14 and TRBJ2-1; 11 nucleotides line up with TRBD2. With 4 bases clipped from V and 5 bases from J, the junction kept 7 bases outside the gene matches. This CDR3 has 16 amino acids. Germline V gene lookup returns CDR1 SGHDN and CDR2 FVKESK. The CDR3 DNA is TGTGCCAGCAGCCCCCGGACTAGCGGGCCCCACAATGAGCAGTTCTTC. This codes for CASSPRTSGPHNEQFF.

The rearrangement joins TRBV28 to TRBJ1-1; TRBD1 might be the D (5 bases). This CDR3 is built from 14 residues. V lost 3 bases and J lost 6, with 14 bases in between. Germline V gene lookup returns CDR1 MDHEN and CDR2 SYDVKM. The CDR3 loop is CASSLYKGRAEAFF. The CDR3 nucleotides are TGTGCCAGCAGTTTGTACAAGGGGCGCGCTGAAGCTTTCTTT.

This clonotype occurred once. This chain joins TRBV11-2 and TRBJ2-1; no reliable D call. The length of the CDR3 is 14 residues. V lost 0 bases and J lost 9, with 12 bases in between. Germline V CDR1 and CDR2: SGHAT, FQNNGV. Here the CDR3 reads CASSLEGPPGEQFF. In nucleotides, the CDR3 is TGTGCCAGCAGCTTAGAAGGGCCTCCCGGTGAGCAGTTCTTC.

This clonotype was detected once. The chain joins TRBV7-9 to TRBJ2-7; D not resolved. This CDR3 is 13 amino acids long. Germline-derived CDR1 and CDR2 are SEHNR and FQNEAQ (reference sequence). V was trimmed by 5 bases and J by 6 bases, leaving 14 bases between them. The CDR3 DNA reads as TGTGCCAGCAGCCCGGCCCCTCGTGGCGAGCAGTACTTC. Residues: CASSPAPRGEQYF.

This chain joins TRBV20-1 and TRBJ2-7, with 8 bases lining up with TRBD2. This CDR3 is built from 13 residues. The V and J ends lost 4 bases and 4 bases, in that order; junction bases with no gene match: 6. Germline V CDR1 and CDR2: DFQATT, SNEGSKA (reference sequence). Here the CDR3 reads CSAKSTSGYEQYF. CDR3 coding DNA: TGCAGTGCTAAAAGCACTAGCGGATACGAGCAGTACTTC.

The chain is built from TRBV28 and TRBJ2-3; 10 bases fit TRBD2. Germline values: CDR1 MDHEN, CDR2 SYDVKM. With 4 bases clipped from V and 6 bases from J, the junction kept 4 bases outside the gene matches. The CDR3 contains 14 residues. The CDR3 loop reads CASSWTSGRDTQYF. The CDR3 nucleotides are TGTGCCAGCAGTTGGACTAGCGGAAGGGATACGCAGTATTTT.

The CDR3 region is CASSEHLAGGLTIYEQYF. CDR3 nucleotide sequence: TGTGCCAGCAGTGAACACCTAGCGGGAGGGCTGACTATATACGAGCAGTACTTC. V and J are TRBV6-1 and TRBJ2-7; 12 nucleotides line up with TRBD2. Germline V gene lookup returns CDR1 MNHNS and CDR2 SASEGT. This CDR3 has 18 residues. V was clipped by 2 bases and J by 4 bases; unmatched bases: 12.

The CDR3 DNA sequence: TGTGCCAGCAGGGTCCCAGATACGCAGTATTTT. This gives the protein CASRVPDTQYF. This chain connects TRBV3-1 to TRBJ2-3; no clear D. The CDR3 length is 11 residues. Trimming shortened V by 6 bases and J by 4 bases, and 5 bases separated the two germline ends. Germline lookup yields CDR1 LGHDT and CDR2 YNNKEL (reference sequence).

This clonotype was found once. This chain links TRBV30 with TRBJ1-1, with D perhaps matching TRBD1 (5 bases). Germline V CDR1 and CDR2: GTSNPN, SVGIG (reference sequence). CDR3 size: 13 residues. V was shortened by 3 bases and J by 1 base, with 9 bases between the two germline ends. The CDR3 DNA is TGTGCCTGGAGCCTTACAGGGAACACTGAAGCTTTCTTT. Its translation: CAWSLTGNTEAFF. Drawing the rest from reference TRBV30 and TRBJ1-1, the complete variable domain is SQTIHQWPATLVQPVGSPLSLECTVEGTSNPNLYWYRQAAGRGLQLLFYSVGIGQISSEVPQNLSASRPQDRQFILSSKKLLLSDSGFYLCAWSLTGNTEAFFGQGTRLTVV.

The rearrangement uses TRBV13 and TRBJ2-7, with 7 bases that match TRBD2. The CDR3 runs to 15 residues. CDR1 is PRHDT, CDR2 FYEKMQ, per germline (reference sequence). V lost 0 bases and J lost 5; bases outside the gene matches: 7. Written as DNA, the CDR3 is TGTGCCAGCAGCTTAGGGGGCGGGAGCGTCGACGAGCAGTACTTC. Amino acid sequence: CASSLGGGSVDEQYF.

This clonotype showed up just once. The V and J genes are TRBV27 and TRBJ1-4; 7 positions agree with TRBD1. The germline V gene has CDR1 MNHEY and CDR2 SMNVEV (reference sequence). The J segment lost 10 bases and the V segment lost 5 bases, leaving 10 bases of the junction unmatched. The CDR3 consists of 14 residues. The CDR3 DNA follows: TGTGCCAGCAGTACCCGACAGGGATCTGTAAAACTGTTTTTT. It specifies CASSTRQGSVKLFF. Drawing the rest from reference TRBV27 and TRBJ1-4, the complete variable domain is EAQVTQNPRYLITVTGKKLTVTCSQNMNHEYMSWYRQDPGLGLRQIYYSMNVEVTDKGDVPEGYKVSRKEKRNFPLILESPSPNQTSLYFCASSTRQGSVKLFFGSGTQLSVL.

This rearrangement joins TRBV5-1 to TRBJ2-1; 10 nucleotides match TRBD2. This CDR3 contains 17 residues. V lost 0 bases to trimming and J lost 2 bases; unmatched junction nucleotides: 5. CDR1 and CDR2 (germline): SGHRS, YFSETQ. CDR3: CASSLGTTSGPYNEQFF. DNA of the CDR3: TGCGCCAGCAGCTTGGGGACGACTAGCGGGCCCTACAATGAGCAGTTCTTC.

The chain recombines TRBV27 with TRBJ2-3; D is uncertain. From germline, CDR1 is MNHEY and CDR2 SMNVEV (reference sequence). This CDR3 spans 14 amino acids. With 4 bases removed from V and 6 bases from J, the gap between germline ends came to 14 bases. The chain's CDR3 is CASSYRGPKDTQYF. The DNA for the CDR3 is TGTGCCAGCAGTTACAGAGGCCCCAAGGATACGCAGTATTTT.